This T cell receptor (beta chain) was sequenced for a study of PD-L1 blockade in urothelial cancer. V gave up 3 bases and J gave up 8 bases, with 11 bases separating them. Germline CDR1 KGHSH, CDR2 LQKENI. The length of the CDR3 is 13 residues. Time point of the sample: pretreatment peripheral blood. Sequencing used immunoSEQ multiplex PCR; TCRdb keeps in-frame clones, though not all of them. Of 95,000 to 100,000 clones listed, 87% are singletons. The TCR originated in a man in his sixties with urothelial cancer. The chain recombines TRBV18 with TRBJ2-1, with a tentative D call TRBD2 (6 bases). The source material was PBMCs, sampled around atezolizumab (anti-PD-L1) treatment. CDR3 DNA: TGTGCCAGCTCACCGAGCCGCGGGGATGAGCAGTTCTTC. Amino acids: CASSPSRGDEQFF.